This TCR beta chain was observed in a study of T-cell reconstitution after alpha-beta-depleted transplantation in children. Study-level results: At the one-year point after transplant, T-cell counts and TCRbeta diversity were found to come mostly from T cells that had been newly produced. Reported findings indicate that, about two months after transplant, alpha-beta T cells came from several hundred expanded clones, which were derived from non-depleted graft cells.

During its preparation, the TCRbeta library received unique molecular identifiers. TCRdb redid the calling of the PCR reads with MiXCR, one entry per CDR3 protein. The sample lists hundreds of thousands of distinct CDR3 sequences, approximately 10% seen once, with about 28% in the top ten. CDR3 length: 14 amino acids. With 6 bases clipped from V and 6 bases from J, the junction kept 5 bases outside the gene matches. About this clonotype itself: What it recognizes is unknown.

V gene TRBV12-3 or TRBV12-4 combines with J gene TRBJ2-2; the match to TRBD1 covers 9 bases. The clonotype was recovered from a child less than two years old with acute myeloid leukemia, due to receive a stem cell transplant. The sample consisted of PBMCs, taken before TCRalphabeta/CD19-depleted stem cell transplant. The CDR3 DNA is TGTGCCAGCAGGAGGGACAGGGTCCCCGGGGAGCTGTTTTTT. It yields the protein CASRRDRVPGELFF.